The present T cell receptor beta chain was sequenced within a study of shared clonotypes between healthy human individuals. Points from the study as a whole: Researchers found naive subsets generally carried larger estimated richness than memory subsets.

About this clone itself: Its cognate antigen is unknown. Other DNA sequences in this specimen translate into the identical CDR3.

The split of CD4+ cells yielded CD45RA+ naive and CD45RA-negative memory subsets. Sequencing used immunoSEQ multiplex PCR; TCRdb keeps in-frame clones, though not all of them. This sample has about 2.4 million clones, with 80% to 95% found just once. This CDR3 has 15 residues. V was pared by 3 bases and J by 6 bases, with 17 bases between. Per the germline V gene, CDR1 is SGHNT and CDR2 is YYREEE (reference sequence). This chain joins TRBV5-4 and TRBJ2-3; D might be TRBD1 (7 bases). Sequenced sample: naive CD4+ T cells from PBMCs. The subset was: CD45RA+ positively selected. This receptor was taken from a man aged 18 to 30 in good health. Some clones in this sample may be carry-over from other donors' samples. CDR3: CASSSQGGGADTQYF. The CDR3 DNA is TGTGCCAGCAGCTCCCAGGGGGGAGGTGCGGATACGCAGTATTTT.